Each of the 15 T cell receptor beta chains below was sequenced from the same sample in a study of blood T cells in healthy people across ages. Next came a second PCR, run for about 6 to 12 cycles, which used a sample-barcoded 5' primer along with a J-beta primer mix. TCRdb processed the 5' RACE reads anew with MiXCR; each CDR3 protein has one entry. The repertoire consists of about 940,000 distinct CDR3 sequences, with about 44% occurring once and the leading ten covering around 15%. Sequencing was performed on blood. The source is a man younger than 45 in good health.

The J gene is TRBJ2-1, the V gene TRBV29-1, with a possible D match to TRBD2 (6 bases). The V end was cut by 3 bases, the J end by 7 bases, with 13 bases between. Germline CDR1 reads SQVTM; CDR2 reads ANQGSEA. The CDR3 has 13 residues. CDR3 bases: TGCAGCGTTGAGAGGGTCGGAGGGAATGAGCAGTTCTTC. This translates into CSVERVGGNEQFF.

The chain links TRBV30 to TRBJ2-7, with 13 nucleotides matching TRBD2. Germline V gene sequence: CDR1 GTSNPN, CDR2 SVGIG (reference sequence). V lost 3 bases and J lost 2; bases outside the gene matches: 7. The CDR3 contains 16 residues. Here the CDR3 DNA reads TGTGCCTGGAGCCACCAACTAGCGGGGGGGCCCTACGAGCAGTACTTC. Amino acid sequence: CAWSHQLAGGPYEQYF. The full variable domain, completed using reference TRBV30 and TRBJ2-7, is SQTIHQWPATLVQPVGSPLSLECTVEGTSNPNLYWYRQAAGRGLQLLFYSVGIGQISSEVPQNLSASRPQDRQFILSSKKLLLSDSGFYLCAWSHQLAGGPYEQYFGPGTRLTVT.

This chain uses TRBV7-2 with TRBJ2-5; TRBD2 matches at 10 bases. Germline assignment: CDR1 SGHTA and CDR2 FQGNSA. Unmatched junction bases numbered 11, after V lost 6 bases and J lost 4 bases. The CDR3 sequence is 16 residues long. Here the CDR3 DNA reads TGTGCCAGCAGGCGAAGCGGGGGGGGAGGTTCAGAGACCCAGTACTTC. It is translated as CASRRSGGGGSETQYF.

The sample holds a few counts of this clonotype. This chain uses TRBV6-5 with TRBJ1-2; 8 bases are shared with TRBD1. The CDR3 runs 15 residues. The ends lost 4 bases at V and 4 bases at J; junction bases unmatched: 8. CDR1 and CDR2 (germline): MNHEY, SVGAGI. The CDR3 reads CASSSETGARYGYTF. CDR3 DNA: TGTGCCAGCAGTTCTGAGACAGGGGCACGCTATGGCTACACCTTC.

V gene TRBV20-1 combines with J gene TRBJ2-7, with 11 bases that match TRBD1. CDR3 size: 13 residues. Losses at the gene ends were 5 bases for V and 3 bases for J; bases not matched to a gene: 3. The germline V gene encodes CDR1 DFQATT and CDR2 SNEGSKA (reference sequence). As DNA, the CDR3 is TGCAGTGCTCGGACAGGGGGCATCTACGAGCAGTACTTC. Translated, it gives CSARTGGIYEQYF.

The J gene is TRBJ1-6, the V gene TRBV25-1, with 7 bases aligning to TRBD1. This CDR3 contains 18 residues. With 1 base clipped from V and 0 bases from J, the junction kept 6 bases outside the gene matches. The germline gives CDR1 MGHDK, CDR2 SYGVNS. CDR3 in DNA: TGTGCCAGCAGTGAATTGGGACAGAAAAGCTCCTATAATTCACCCCTCCACTTT. Amino acid sequence: CASSELGQKSSYNSPLHF.

The chain is built from TRBV7-9 and TRBJ2-5, with a tentative D call TRBD1 (5 bases). CDR1 and CDR2 from the germline V gene are SEHNR and FQNEAQ (reference sequence). Trimming stripped 8 bases from V and 5 bases from J, with 12 bases between. CDR3 length: 12 amino acids. The CDR3 sequence: CASVQGLETQYF. The CDR3 nucleotides read TGTGCCAGCGTCCAGGGTCTGGAGACCCAGTACTTC.

J is TRBJ1-2 and V is TRBV28, with D unclear. Germline-derived CDR1 and CDR2 are MDHEN and SYDVKM. The CDR3 is 13 residues long. The V end was cut by 4 bases, the J end by 4 bases, with 10 bases between. CDR3 DNA sequence: TGTGCCAGCAGTTCCGACATAACCTATGGCTACACCTTC. It is translated as CASSSDITYGYTF.

In its sample, this clonotype was seen many times. V is TRBV3-1 and J is TRBJ2-5; TRBD2 matches 7 bases. From germline, CDR1 is LGHDT and CDR2 YNNKEL (reference sequence). With V trimmed by 3 bases and J by 1 base, 5 bases remained unmatched. CDR3 length: 15 amino acids. CDR3 protein: CASSHGGGTQETQYF. In nucleotides, the CDR3 is TGTGCCAGCAGCCATGGCGGGGGAACCCAAGAGACCCAGTACTTC.

The sample holds a few counts of this clonotype. The rearrangement links TRBV7-2 to TRBJ2-1; the D call may be TRBD1 or TRBD2 (5 bases each). Trimming left V 2 bases short and J 6 bases short, with 17 bases between. The CDR3 covers 16 residues. Germline assignment: CDR1 SGHTA and CDR2 FQGNSA. CDR3 sequence reads: CASSLYAQGAFNEQFF. Written as DNA, the CDR3 is TGTGCCAGCAGCTTATACGCGCAGGGAGCTTTCAATGAGCAGTTCTTC.

The rearrangement joins TRBV5-1 to TRBJ1-2; D perhaps matches TRBD1 (5 bases). Germline V lookup: CDR1 SGHRS, CDR2 YFSETQ. CDR3 length equals 12 residues. The V and J ends lost 4 bases and 8 bases respectively, with 12 bases between them. CDR3 loop: CASSMGRRGYTF. The CDR3 DNA follows: TGCGCCAGCAGCATGGGACGGCGGGGCTACACCTTC.

The chain couples TRBV21-1 to TRBJ2-2. TRBV21-1 is deemed a pseudogene. The CDR3 has 10 amino acids. The CDR3 nucleotides are TGTGCCAGCAGCACAGGGGAGCTGTTTTTT. It is translated as CASSTGELFF.

This clonotype was recorded many times. J is TRBJ1-5 and V is TRBV7-2; D gene uncertain. Germline V gene data show CDR1 as SGHTA and CDR2 as FQGNSA. CDR3 length equals 14 residues. Between the trimmed V and J ends, which lost 6 bases and 3 bases, there was a span of 12 bases. The CDR3 protein is CASRDVRFNQPQHF. The CDR3 DNA reads TGTGCCAGCAGGGACGTGAGGTTCAATCAGCCCCAGCATTTT.

The V and J genes are TRBV19 and TRBJ2-6; D gene ambiguous. Germline V gene data show CDR1 as LNHDA and CDR2 as SQIVND (reference sequence). V was trimmed by 2 bases and J by 0 bases, leaving 8 bases between them. The CDR3 has 16 residues. CDR3 amino acids: CASSIRTGSGANVLTF. The CDR3 DNA sequence: TGTGCCAGTAGTATACGGACGGGCTCTGGGGCCAACGTCCTGACTTTC.

This chain uses TRBV25-1 with TRBJ1-1; 7 bases line up with TRBD1. Germline V gives CDR1 MGHDK, CDR2 SYGVNS. J was trimmed by 0 bases and V by 10 bases; bases with no gene match: 5. The CDR3 length is 13 residues. DNA for the CDR3: TGTGCCACTATTGGGACAGTGAACACTGAAGCTTTCTTT. Translated: CATIGTVNTEAFF.